This is a list of T cell receptor beta chains from one sample in a study of post-analysis software for immune sequencing data. From the PCR reads, TCRdb called clonotypes with MiXCR, one entry per CDR3 protein. This table holds roughly 540,000 distinct CDR3 sequences, around 31% found once. Specimen: blood. The receptors were sampled from a girl aged 2-17 years with multiple sclerosis. The CDR3 runs from the conserved cysteine through the conserved F or W. Each record gives: clone size, V gene, D gene, J gene, CDR3 DNA, CDR3 protein. D genes are given only for firm matches. Rows may omit the clone size; those that give it use once, few, many or a size class.

size: few; V: TRBV6-2/TRBV6-3; D: NA; J: TRBJ1-2; DNA: TGTGCCAGCAGTTACATCGGACCGAACTATGGCTACACCTTC; CDR3: CASSYIGPNYGYTF
size: many; V: TRBV6-5; D: NA; J: TRBJ1-5; DNA: TGTGCCAGCAGGAAGGGGATGTCGCGCAATCAGCCCCAGCATTTT; CDR3: CASRKGMSRNQPQHF
size: many; V: TRBV7-2; D: TRBD2; J: TRBJ2-2; DNA: TGTGCCAGCAGCCATCTTAGCGGGGGGTTCACCGGGGAGCTGTTTTTT; CDR3: CASSHLSGGFTGELFF
size: few; V: TRBV6-4; D: NA; J: TRBJ2-7; DNA: TGTGCCAGCAGTGCAAGACGGCCCTCCTACGAGCAGTACTTC; CDR3: CASSARRPSYEQYF
size: NA; V: TRBV12-3/TRBV12-4; D: TRBD1; J: TRBJ1-5; DNA: TGTGCCAGCAGTCGGACAGGGCATCAGCCCCAGCATTTT; CDR3: CASSRTGHQPQHF
size: NA; V: TRBV7-8; D: NA; J: TRBJ1-1; DNA: TGTGCCAGCAGCCCTTCGCGACAGGTGCGGACTGAAGCTTTCTTT; CDR3: CASSPSRQVRTEAFF
size: NA; V: TRBV6-1; D: TRBD2; J: TRBJ2-7; DNA: TGTGCCAGCAGCCAATCACTAGCGGGGGGTCTTTCGACCCCCTACGAGCAGTACTTC; CDR3: CASSQSLAGGLSTPYEQYF
size: few; V: TRBV10-3; D: NA; J: TRBJ2-1; DNA: TGTGCCATCAGTGAGTCCGACCCACAGATGGGAGAGCAGTTCTTC; CDR3: CAISESDPQMGEQFF
size: few; V: TRBV20-1; D: NA; J: TRBJ2-3; DNA: TGCAGCGCGACTAGGGTTGCGCAGTATTTT; CDR3: CSATRVAQYF
size: few; V: TRBV29-1; D: NA; J: TRBJ1-2; DNA: TGCAGCGTTGAAATAACGGCATATGGCTACACCTTC; CDR3: CSVEITAYGYTF
size: NA; V: TRBV5-6; D: TRBD1; J: TRBJ2-7; DNA: TGTGCCAGTAGCCCCTGGACAGGGGGAAGCTCCTACGGGCAGTACTTC; CDR3: CASSPWTGGSSYGQYF
size: NA; V: TRBV15; D: NA; J: TRBJ1-5; DNA: TGTGCCACCAGCAGAGATTTCGAGCAGAGCAATCAGCCCCAGCATTTT; CDR3: CATSRDFEQSNQPQHF
size: few; V: TRBV5-1; D: TRBD2; J: TRBJ2-2; DNA: TGCGCCAGCAGCTCAACTAGCGCGGGCACCGGGGAGCTGTTTTTT; CDR3: CASSSTSAGTGELFF
size: once; V: TRBV9; D: NA; J: TRBJ2-2; DNA: TGTGCCAGCAGCGAACCCGCGACAGGGAACACCGGGGAGCTGTTTTTT; CDR3: CASSEPATGNTGELFF
size: few; V: TRBV5-1; D: NA; J: TRBJ2-5; DNA: TGCGCCAGCAGCTCCGGGACGGCCGCCTGGGAGACCCAGTACTTC; CDR3: CASSSGTAAWETQYF
size: NA; V: TRBV20-1; D: NA; J: TRBJ2-7; DNA: TGCAGTGTTGAGGCAGGGCTCGGGTACGAGCAGTACTTC; CDR3: CSVEAGLGYEQYF
size: NA; V: TRBV7-9; D: TRBD1; J: TRBJ1-5; DNA: TGTGCCAGCAGCTCAGGGGGCTTAGGGTCAAGCAATCAGCCCCAGCATTTT; CDR3: CASSSGGLGSSNQPQHF
size: few; V: TRBV20-1; D: NA; J: TRBJ2-4; DNA: TGCAGTGCCCCTACCCCGGGGTTTGTCAAAAACATTCAGTACTTC; CDR3: CSAPTPGFVKNIQYF
size: once; V: TRBV20-1; D: NA; J: TRBJ1-1; DNA: TGCAGTGCTAGTCCTACGGCGAACACTGAAGCTTTCTTT; CDR3: CSASPTANTEAFF
size: few; V: TRBV3-1; D: NA; J: TRBJ2-5; DNA: TGTGCCAGCAGCCAAGACAGGGGTTGGCTGGAGACCCAGTACTTC; CDR3: CASSQDRGWLETQYF
size: NA; V: TRBV7-2; D: NA; J: TRBJ1-2; DNA: TGTGCCAGTAAGAGGGAAGTGGGTTACTACACCTTC; CDR3: CASKREVGYYTF
size: NA; V: TRBV2; D: TRBD2; J: TRBJ2-2; DNA: TGTGCCAGCAGGGGGTCCGGGACTAGGGTTACCGGGGAGCTGTTTTTT; CDR3: CASRGSGTRVTGELFF
size: many; V: TRBV7-7; D: NA; J: TRBJ2-1; DNA: TGTGCTAGCAGCCCCCCGGGCTCCTACAATGAGCAGTTCTTC; CDR3: CASSPPGSYNEQFF
size: few; V: TRBV20-1; D: TRBD1; J: TRBJ1-1; DNA: TGCAGTGCTAGAGATCCCCCATCAGGGGGCACTGAAGCTTTCTTT; CDR3: CSARDPPSGGTEAFF
size: NA; V: TRBV20-1; D: NA; J: TRBJ1-2; DNA: TGCAGTGCTAGAGCCAGGGACCAGTCAGGGGGCTACACCTTC; CDR3: CSARARDQSGGYTF
size: few; V: TRBV20-1; D: TRBD1; J: TRBJ1-2; DNA: TGCAGTACCACAGGGGGCCTCTATGGCTACACCTTC; CDR3: CSTTGGLYGYTF
size: NA; V: TRBV9; D: NA; J: TRBJ1-2; DNA: TGTGCCAGCAGCGCTAGGGGCTACGGCTACACCTTC; CDR3: CASSARGYGYTF
size: few; V: TRBV29-1; D: NA; J: TRBJ2-1; DNA: TGCAGCGTTGACAGACGGAATGAGCAGTTCTTC; CDR3: CSVDRRNEQFF
size: NA; V: TRBV20-1; D: NA; J: TRBJ2-5; DNA: TGCAGTGCAATCCCGACAGTCCACCAAGAGACCCAGTACTTC; CDR3: CSAIPTVHQETQYF
size: NA; V: TRBV7-9; D: NA; J: TRBJ2-1; DNA: TGTGCCAGCAGCTTGGCGGGACTTCCGAATGAGCAGTTCTTC; CDR3: CASSLAGLPNEQFF
size: few; V: TRBV21-1; D: NA; J: TRBJ2-3; DNA: TGTGCCAGCAGCAAGGACAGGGAGGGTAACACAGATACGCAGTATTTT; CDR3: CASSKDREGNTDTQYF
size: NA; V: TRBV10-3; D: NA; J: TRBJ1-6; DNA: TGTGCCATCAGTGAAGTCGGAAGGGCTCCACATTCACCCCTCCACTTT; CDR3: CAISEVGRAPHSPLHF
size: few; V: TRBV11-2; D: NA; J: TRBJ2-1; DNA: TGTGCCAGCCGATATTACCCCGCGACCTACAATGAGCAGTTCTTC; CDR3: CASRYYPATYNEQFF
size: NA; V: TRBV4-2; D: NA; J: TRBJ1-2; DNA: TGTGCCTGCAGCCAAGATCATGGCCAGGGCGGGGGCTACACCTTC; CDR3: CACSQDHGQGGGYTF
size: NA; V: TRBV5-1; D: NA; J: TRBJ2-7; DNA: TGCGCCAGCAGTTTGGAAACGATTAGCCCCTACGAGCAGTACTTC; CDR3: CASSLETISPYEQYF
size: NA; V: TRBV28; D: NA; J: TRBJ2-7; DNA: TGTGCCAGCAGTTTGCGGCGGAACCCCTACGAGCAGTACTTC; CDR3: CASSLRRNPYEQYF
size: NA; V: TRBV20-1; D: TRBD2; J: TRBJ2-5; DNA: TGCAGTGCTAGAATACTAGCGGGGGTACGAGAGACCCAGTACTTC; CDR3: CSARILAGVRETQYF
size: NA; V: TRBV12-3/TRBV12-4; D: TRBD1; J: TRBJ2-7; DNA: TGTGCCACTGCAACAGGGGACCTGAACGAGCAGTACTTC; CDR3: CATATGDLNEQYF
size: few; V: TRBV20-1; D: TRBD2; J: TRBJ2-1; DNA: TGCAGTGCTTCGAGGACTAGCGGGGGGGCCATCAATGAGCAGTTCTTC; CDR3: CSASRTSGGAINEQFF
size: NA; V: TRBV7-9; D: TRBD2; J: TRBJ2-5; DNA: TGTGCCAGCAGCTTAATAGCGGGGGGTCTACAAGAGACCCAGTACTTC; CDR3: CASSLIAGGLQETQYF
size: few; V: TRBV29-1; D: NA; J: TRBJ2-3; DNA: TGCAGCGCTGAATCCGCGGGGGCCCTTTCAGATACGCAGTATTTT; CDR3: CSAESAGALSDTQYF
size: few; V: TRBV15; D: NA; J: TRBJ2-5; DNA: TGTGCCACCAGCAGAGCCCTGGAGACCCAGTACTTC; CDR3: CATSRALETQYF
size: few; V: TRBV20-1; D: NA; J: TRBJ1-6; DNA: TGCAGTGCTAGATTAGGCCGGACCAATTCACCCCTCCACTTT; CDR3: CSARLGRTNSPLHF
size: NA; V: TRBV9; D: NA; J: TRBJ2-2; DNA: TGTGCCAGCAGCGTAGCGTCTACTTTCGACACCGGGGAGCGGTTTTTT; CDR3: CASSVASTFDTGERFF
size: few; V: TRBV5-1; D: NA; J: TRBJ1-2; DNA: TGCGCCAGCAGCTTGAATTTTGTCTACACCTTC; CDR3: CASSLNFVYTF
size: NA; V: TRBV20-1; D: TRBD1; J: TRBJ2-7; DNA: TGCAGTGCTCCGCAGGACAGGGTAGACTACGAGCAGTACTTC; CDR3: CSAPQDRVDYEQYF
size: few; V: TRBV5-1; D: NA; J: TRBJ1-2; DNA: TGCGCCAGCAGCTTCGGTACTGGGCAGGGCTACACCTTC; CDR3: CASSFGTGQGYTF
size: NA; V: TRBV28; D: TRBD1; J: TRBJ1-2; DNA: TGTGCCAGCAGTTTCCTGACAGGGGACTATGGCTACACCTTC; CDR3: CASSFLTGDYGYTF
size: NA; V: TRBV19; D: NA; J: TRBJ2-1; DNA: TGTGCCAGTAGTCCCCCTCCAACGGGGTACAATGAGCAGTTCTTC; CDR3: CASSPPPTGYNEQFF
size: few; V: TRBV7-2; D: NA; J: TRBJ2-2; DNA: TGTGCCAGCAGCCAGAGACAGATTTCCACCGGGGAGCTGTTTTTT; CDR3: CASSQRQISTGELFF
size: NA; V: TRBV29-1; D: TRBD1; J: TRBJ1-1; DNA: TGCAGCGTTAAGGGGGCGGGGGGGAACACTGAAGCTTTCTTT; CDR3: CSVKGAGGNTEAFF